These 27 T cell receptor beta chains share one sample of origin, sequenced in a study of regulatory T cells in long-lasting Graves disease. iRepertoire HTBI primers and Arm-PCR of CDR3 regions built TCR beta libraries. TCRdb re-called the multiplex PCR reads with MiXCR, one entry per CDR3 protein. Of around 400,000 distinct CDR3 sequences in the sample, 15% were seen once. The time point here: newly diagnosed GD, antithyroid drugs for less than 3 months. PBMC-extracted RNA yielded the TCR library. Another study also made use of these data, one on T cells in Graves' hyperthyroidism and ophthalmopathy.

This material consisted of peripheral blood mononuclear cells (PBMCs), taken at new diagnosis, from a patient treated with antithyroid drugs. The origin of the receptors is a woman between 40 and 50 years old with Graves disease.

This clonotype was seen at least ten times. This chain links TRBV13 with TRBJ2-5; the match to TRBD1 covers 9 bases. The V segment lost 5 bases and the J segment 5 bases; nucleotides outside the gene matches: 9. CDR3 length: 15 amino acids. Germline loops: CDR1 PRHDT, CDR2 FYEKMQ (reference sequence). DNA for the CDR3: TGTGCCAGCAGCCCGGGACAGGGAGGAGGGGAGACCCAGTACTTC. As protein: CASSPGQGGGETQYF.

The chain combines TRBV5-1 with TRBJ2-5, with 9 bases matching TRBD1. The CDR3 extends over 13 amino acids. Germline V gene sequence: CDR1 SGHRS, CDR2 YFSETQ. V dropped 9 bases and J dropped 5; count of bases not matched to a gene: 8. The CDR3 coding sequence is TGCGCCACGAGTACAGGGGGCGAGGAGACCCAGTACTTC. Its translation: CATSTGGEETQYF.

This clonotype has more than one count but fewer than ten. V is TRBV4-3 and J is TRBJ1-4; weak D call: TRBD1 (6 bases). CDR1 LGHNA and CDR2 YSLEER come from the germline V gene. V dropped 0 bases and J dropped 6 bases, with 11 bases sitting between them. This CDR3 is built from 15 residues. CDR3 nucleotide sequence: TGCGCCAGCAGCCAAGAGAGGGGGTTTTATGAAAAACTGTTTTTT. Its translation: CASSQERGFYEKLFF.

This clonotype was counted at least ten times. The chain employs TRBV19 and TRBJ1-2; TRBD1 agrees at 8 bases. J lost 3 bases, V lost 5 bases, and 11 bases had no gene match. Germline CDR1 and CDR2: LNHDA and SQIVND (reference sequence). The CDR3 contains 16 residues. The DNA of the CDR3 is TGTGCCAGTAGTTTCCAGGGGGCGACTGTGGACTATGGCTACACCTTC. Translated, it gives CASSFQGATVDYGYTF.

This clonotype was detected many times. The chain uses TRBV11-2 and TRBJ2-7; 8 bases are a match to TRBD2. V was pared by 0 bases and J by 5 bases, with 9 bases of the junction left unmatched. This CDR3 is 16 amino acids long. Looked up from germline, CDR1 is SGHAT and CDR2 is FQNNGV. CDR3 in amino acids: CASSLDLRGGTHEQYF. As DNA, the CDR3 is TGTGCCAGCAGCTTAGACCTCCGGGGGGGGACCCACGAGCAGTACTTC.

This clonotype was detected only a few times. The rearrangement uses TRBV3-1 and TRBJ1-3, with D perhaps matching TRBD1 (5 bases). With 2 bases removed from V and 1 base from J, the gap between germline ends came to 12 bases. The CDR3 covers 16 residues. The germline V gene has CDR1 LGHDT and CDR2 YNNKEL (reference sequence). The CDR3 sequence: CASSQTLRGSGNTIYF. The CDR3 DNA sequence: TGTGCCAGCAGCCAAACACTGAGGGGTTCTGGAAACACCATATATTTT.

On this clonotype itself: This may come from a read error, since a much larger clone is one base off. The rearrangement uses TRBV7-2 and TRBJ2-4; 13 positions agree with TRBD2. V gave up 6 bases and J gave up 13 bases; unmatched junction bases: 12. The CDR3 covers 15 residues. The germline V gene encodes CDR1 SGHTA and CDR2 FQGNSA. This CDR3 reads CASRVGLAGDWEQYF. CDR3 in DNA: TGTGCCAGCAGGGTTGGACTAGCGGGAGACTGGGAGCAGTACTTC.

This clonotype was detected a few times. A much larger clone sits a single nucleotide away, making a read error possible. The genes are TRBV28 and TRBJ2-1; a possible D gene is TRBD1 (6 bases). The CDR3 extends over 20 amino acids. Trimming left V 3 bases short and J 10 bases short, with 34 bases between. Germline V gene data show CDR1 as MDHEN and CDR2 as SYDVKM. The DNA for the CDR3 is TGTGCCAGCAGTTTGATCCCCGGGACAACGACTTATGGGGGCTCCTACGAGCAGTTCTTC. Protein product: CASSLIPGTTTYGGSYEQFF.

Only a few counts were recorded for this clonotype. This chain links TRBV5-1 with TRBJ2-3; TRBD1 matches 8 bases. The CDR3 contains 15 residues. The germline V gene encodes CDR1 SGHRS and CDR2 YFSETQ. The junction had 5 bases not matched to a gene; V was cut back by 4 bases and J by 1 base. The CDR3 spells CASSKGQGGTDTQYF. CDR3 DNA sequence: TGCGCCAGCAGCAAAGGACAGGGAGGCACAGATACGCAGTATTTT.

For this clonotype: A clone one base away is much larger, so this may be a read error. This rearrangement joins TRBV6-5 to TRBJ1-2; D is unresolved. CDR1 is MNHEY, CDR2 SVGAGI, per germline. This CDR3 has 16 amino acids. CDR3 bases: TGTGCCGGCAGTTACCCCCCACGACATGACGGCTATGGCTACACCTTC. As protein: CAGSYPPRHDGYGYTF.

This clonotype was detected many times. The genes are TRBV28 and TRBJ1-4, with D unresolved. Trimming removed 3 bases from V and 8 bases from J, with 13 bases in between. Germline CDR1 MDHEN, CDR2 SYDVKM. CDR3 size: 14 residues. CDR3 bases: TGTGCCAGCAGTTTCCGCAGCGTTCCGGAAAAACTGTTTTTT. Amino acid sequence: CASSFRSVPEKLFF. The entire variable domain, with the rest obtained from reference TRBV28 and TRBJ1-4, is as follows: DVKVTQSSRYLVKRTGEKVFLECVQDMDHENMFWYRQDPGLGLRLIYFSYDVKMKEKGDIPEGYSVSREKKERFSLILESASTNQTSMYLCASSFRSVPEKLFFGSGTQLSVL.

This chain connects TRBV18 to TRBJ1-5, with D tentatively TRBD1 (6 bases). CDR3 size: 16 residues. Germline CDR1 reads KGHSH; CDR2 reads LQKENI. The V gene lost 3 bases and the J gene lost 4 bases, with 16 bases spanning the gap. The CDR3, as DNA: TGTGCCAGCTCACCTACACAGGGAATCGGGAATCAGCCCCAGCATTTT. Translating gives CASSPTQGIGNQPQHF.

In regard to this clonotype: It may be a read error: a sequence one base away is much more abundant. The chain uses TRBV20-1 and TRBJ1-1; D remains unclear. Trimming cost V 3 bases and J 6 bases, with 8 bases left between them. Germline CDR1 DFQATT, CDR2 SNEGSKA (reference sequence). The CDR3 spans 11 residues. Written as DNA, the CDR3 is TGCAGTGCTAGTAGGGCCGCTGAAGCTTTCTTT. As protein: CSASRAAEAFF.

This clonotype has ten or more counts. The gene calls are TRBV6-2 or TRBV6-3 and TRBJ1-1; 11 bases match TRBD1. The J segment lost 7 bases and the V segment lost 0 bases, leaving 10 bases of the junction unmatched. This CDR3 is 17 amino acids long. Germline-derived CDR1 and CDR2 are MNHEY and SVGEGT. The CDR3 here is CASSYSPTGTGGFEAFF. DNA of the CDR3: TGTGCCAGCAGTTACTCTCCGACCGGGACAGGGGGATTTGAAGCTTTCTTT.

This clonotype was counted at least ten times. The V call is TRBV29-1, the J call TRBJ1-2, with TRBD1 matching 10 bases. With V trimmed by 6 bases and J by 4 bases, 8 bases remained unmatched. Germline V lookup: CDR1 SQVTM, CDR2 ANQGSEA. There are 14 residues in the CDR3. The CDR3 loop is CSVGTGEQSYGYTF. CDR3 coding DNA: TGCAGCGTCGGGACAGGGGAACAGAGCTATGGCTACACCTTC. The whole variable domain, remainder taken from reference TRBV29-1 and TRBJ1-2, is SAVISQKPSRDICQRGTSLTIQCQVDSQVTMMFWYRQQPGQSLTLIATANQGSEATYESGFVIDKFPISRPNLTFSTLTVSNMSPEDSSIYLCSVGTGEQSYGYTFGSGTRLTVV.

This clonotype was detected a few times. One end of the junction varies from germline; a read error may be responsible. The CDR3 here is CASIYFAGPSYEQYF. Here the CDR3 DNA reads TGTGCCAGCATTTACTTCGCAGGGCCCTCCTACGAGCAGTACTTC. The J gene is TRBJ2-7, the V gene TRBV6-2 or TRBV6-3; D might be TRBD1 (5 bases). This CDR3 is built from 15 residues. Germline V gene data show CDR1 as MNHEY and CDR2 as SVGEGT.

The gene calls are TRBV11-2 and TRBJ2-5, with 8 nucleotides matching TRBD1. The junction had 16 bases not matched to a gene; V was cut back by 8 bases and J by 5 bases. CDR3 size: 16 residues. Germline CDR1 reads SGHAT; CDR2 reads FQNNGV. Here the CDR3 reads CASRDRGLGMLETQYF. CDR3 nucleotides: TGTGCCAGCCGCGACAGGGGTTTGGGTATGTTGGAGACCCAGTACTTC.

This clonotype was recorded at least ten times. The V gene is TRBV27, the J gene TRBJ1-2; 9 bases map to TRBD1. The germline V gene encodes CDR1 MNHEY and CDR2 SMNVEV (reference sequence). V trimming: 5 bases; J trimming: 4 bases; junction bases outside the gene matches: 8. The CDR3 spans 15 residues. CDR3 residues: CASSSRDRVGYGYTF. CDR3 sequence (DNA): TGTGCCAGCAGTAGCCGGGACAGGGTGGGCTATGGCTACACCTTC.

This clonotype has more than one count but fewer than ten. The gene calls are TRBV2 and TRBJ1-1, with TRBD1 identical over 7 bases. The junction had 6 bases not matched to a gene; V was cut back by 5 bases and J by 9 bases. The germline V gene encodes CDR1 SNHLY and CDR2 FYNNEI. There are 12 residues in the CDR3. The CDR3 DNA follows: TGTGCCAGCAGTCGCACGACAGGGAAAGCTTTCTTT. Protein product: CASSRTTGKAFF.

This clonotype was detected once. Germline is not matched at one junction end, which may reflect a read error. The chain carries TRBV19 and TRBJ2-1; 12 bases line up with TRBD2. In germline, CDR1 is LNHDA, CDR2 SQIVND (reference sequence). The CDR3 length is 16 residues. The CDR3 sequence is CASSSPSGRARDEQLF. CDR3 DNA: TGTGCCAGTAGTTCACCTAGCGGGAGGGCTAGGGATGAGCAGCTCTTC. The entire variable domain, with the rest obtained from reference TRBV19 and TRBJ2-1, is as follows: DGGITQSPKYLFRKEGQNVTLSCEQNLNHDAMYWYRQDPGQGLRLIYYSQIVNDFQKGDIAEGYSVSREKKESFPLTVTSAQKNPTAFYLCASSSPSGRARDEQLFGPGTRLTVL.

Ten or more counts support this clonotype. The rearrangement links TRBV2 to TRBJ2-5; 7 nucleotides agree with TRBD1. Germline CDR1 SNHLY, CDR2 FYNNEI. V lost 11 bases and J lost 8; bases outside the gene matches: 17. The CDR3 covers 14 residues. The CDR3 DNA sequence: TGTGCCCGAGGGACAGCCAATACATTGGCCACCCAGTACTTC. It specifies CARGTANTLATQYF.

Many counts were recorded for this clonotype. The chain employs TRBV20-1 and TRBJ2-1; 12 nucleotides align to TRBD2. From germline, CDR1 is DFQATT and CDR2 SNEGSKA (reference sequence). The CDR3 loop spans 13 amino acids. V gave up 3 bases and J gave up 12 bases; unmatched junction bases: 6. The CDR3 bases are TGCAGTGCTAGGACTAGCGGGAGTTTATGGCAGTTCTTC. This gives the protein CSARTSGSLWQFF.

The V and J genes are TRBV12-3 or TRBV12-4 and TRBJ2-5; TRBD2 matches at 7 bases. V trimming: 5 bases; J trimming: 11 bases; junction bases outside the gene matches: 17. The CDR3 covers 15 residues. The CDR3 sequence: CASSQDSGSYNEQYF. CDR3 in DNA: TGTGCCAGCAGTCAGGATAGCGGGTCCTACAATGAGCAGTACTTC.

The J gene is TRBJ2-7, the V gene TRBV5-1, with D maybe TRBD2 (6 bases). The CDR3 consists of 14 residues. The germline CDR1 and CDR2 sequences are SGHRS and YFSETQ. V was pared by 6 bases and J by 1 base, with 14 bases between. The CDR3 here is CASMAGPPSYEQYF. In DNA, the CDR3 is TGCGCCAGCATGGCGGGACCCCCATCCTACGAGCAGTACTTC.

In this sample, this clonotype turned up many times. The V gene is TRBV12-3 or TRBV12-4, the J gene TRBJ2-3; 14 bases match TRBD2. With V trimmed by 4 bases and J by 4 bases, 7 bases remained unmatched. The CDR3 length is 17 residues. In nucleotides, the CDR3 is TGTGCCAGCAGTTGGACTAGCGGGAGGAATTGGGCAGATACGCAGTATTTT. This gives the protein CASSWTSGRNWADTQYF.

This clonotype was found a few times. The chain couples TRBV15 to TRBJ2-1; perhaps TRBD2 as D (6 bases). This CDR3 is built from 15 residues. The V gene lost 3 bases and the J gene lost 3 bases, with 12 bases spanning the gap. Germline CDR1 LNHNV, CDR2 YYDKDF (reference sequence). The CDR3 region has the DNA TGTGCCACCAGCAGCGGGACTCGGTACTACAATGAGCAGTTCTTC. This sequence encodes CATSSGTRYYNEQFF.

As to this clonotype: A read error is the likely source, as a far larger clone sits one nucleotide away. The chain carries TRBV14 and TRBJ2-2, with 14 bases lining up with TRBD2. The CDR3 runs 16 residues. Looked up from germline, CDR1 is SGHDN and CDR2 is FVKESK. The junction had 4 bases not matched to a gene; V was cut back by 3 bases and J by 7 bases. The CDR3 here is CASSHGTSGRFGELFF. The CDR3 nucleotides read TGTGCCAGCAGCCACGGGACTAGCGGGAGATTCGGGGAGCTGTTTTTT. The variable domain in full, with the rest retrieved from reference TRBV14 and TRBJ2-2, is EAGVTQFPSHSVIEKGQTVTLRCDPISGHDNLYWYRRVMGKEIKFLLHFVKESKQDESGMPNNRFLAERTGGTYSTLKVQPAELEDSGVYFCASSHGTSGRFGELFFGEGSRLTVL.